This TCR beta chain was sequenced during a study of shared clonotypes between healthy human individuals. Study results and limitations: What limited the represented genetic and exposure-history diversity was the small number of donors.

TCRdb keeps only in-frame clones here, not all; method: immunoSEQ multiplex PCR. This table holds around 2.1 million clones, under 97% found once. On this clone: Its specificity is not known.

The source of this sequence is a young man in good health. Specimen: naive CD4+ T cells sorted from blood. Documented subset: CD45RA+ positively selected.

CDR3: CASSLTSGNNEQFF. Written as DNA, the CDR3 is TGTGCCAGCAGCTTGACTAGCGGAAACAATGAGCAGTTCTTC. The chain employs TRBV7-2 and TRBJ2-1; 9 nucleotides line up with TRBD2. V shed 3 bases, J shed 5 bases, and the junction held 2 bases outside the gene matches. This CDR3 is built from 14 residues. Germline-derived CDR1 and CDR2 are SGHTA and FQGNSA.